These 15 T cell receptor beta chains were sequenced from one sample in a study of T cells in Graves' hyperthyroidism and ophthalmopathy. It was RNA transcripts that yielded the amplified TCR beta CDR3 regions. HTBI primers were used for first-round RT-PCR of the TCR CDR3. TCRdb reanalysed the multiplex PCR reads using MiXCR and keeps one entry per CDR3 protein. Found here are approximately 520,000 distinct CDR3 sequences, roughly 25% of them singletons; the top ten hold 11%. The specimen was blood. These TCRs come from a woman aged 30 to 39 with Graves' ophthalmopathy.

This clonotype has at least ten counts. The chain combines TRBV20-1 with TRBJ1-2; 7 positions agree with TRBD1. CDR1 DFQATT and CDR2 SNEGSKA come from the germline V gene (reference sequence). V lost 2 bases and J lost 7; bases outside the gene matches: 7. The CDR3 loop spans 13 amino acids. The CDR3 region has the DNA TGCAGTGCTAGAAATGATGACAGGGTTGGCTACACCTTC. The encoded protein is CSARNDDRVGYTF.

The chain combines TRBV12-3 or TRBV12-4 with TRBJ2-7; TRBD1 agrees at 8 bases. The ends lost 3 bases at V and 3 bases at J; junction bases unmatched: 7. The length of the CDR3 is 15 residues. DNA for the CDR3: TGTGCCAGCAGTTTCGGGGTTGGACAGGGCTACGAGCAGTACTTC. Residues: CASSFGVGQGYEQYF.

V and J are TRBV5-1 and TRBJ2-7; D gene ambiguous. V gave up 4 bases and J gave up 1 base, with 9 bases separating them. The CDR3 sequence is 13 residues long. Looked up from germline, CDR1 is SGHRS and CDR2 is YFSETQ. The CDR3 nucleotides are TGCGCCAGCAGCGGGATGGGGTCCTACGAGCAGTACTTC. Its translation is CASSGMGSYEQYF. The whole variable domain, remainder taken from reference TRBV5-1 and TRBJ2-7, is KAGVTQTPRYLIKTRGQQVTLSCSPISGHRSVSWYQQTPGQGLQFLFEYFSETQRNKGNFPGRFSGRQFSNSRSEMNVSTLELGDSALYLCASSGMGSYEQYFGPGTRLTVT.

This clonotype came up many times. CDR3 in DNA: TGTGCCATCAGTGGGACAGGGAATCGGTATGGCTACACCTTC. This codes for CAISGTGNRYGYTF. The V gene is TRBV10-3, the J gene TRBJ1-2; 8 nucleotides agree with TRBD1. Germline V gene lookup returns CDR1 ENHRY and CDR2 SYGVKD. The V segment lost 4 bases and the J segment 5 bases; nucleotides outside the gene matches: 6. The CDR3 consists of 14 residues.

The chain links TRBV2 to TRBJ1-5, with D possibly being TRBD1 (5 bases). This CDR3 comprises 14 residues. The V end lost 2 bases, the J end lost 7 bases, and 12 bases lay between the germline ends. Germline CDR1 SNHLY, CDR2 FYNNEI. The CDR3 DNA is TGTGCCAGCAGTGAACTGAGGGGCGGGCAGCCCCAGCATTTT. It codes for CASSELRGGQPQHF.

This clonotype turned up a few times. The genes are TRBV12-3 or TRBV12-4 and TRBJ1-2; D is unresolved. Trimming left V 5 bases short and J 6 bases short, with 13 bases between. This CDR3 comprises 13 residues. The CDR3 loop reads CASSAQLTHGYTF. The CDR3, as DNA: TGTGCCAGCAGTGCACAGTTAACGCATGGCTACACCTTC.

The sample holds one count of this clonotype. The gene calls are TRBV3-1 and TRBJ1-6; tentatively, D is TRBD1 (6 bases). Germline V CDR1 and CDR2: LGHDT, YNNKEL (reference sequence). This CDR3 is built from 17 residues. V was cut by 2 bases and J by 7 bases, with 18 bases left in between. Written as DNA, the CDR3 is TGTGCCAGCAGCCAAAGTCGCGGGCAGGGGAGGAATTCACCCCTCCACTTT. It is translated as CASSQSRGQGRNSPLHF.

This clonotype was recorded many times. The chain recombines TRBV27 with TRBJ1-5; D might be TRBD1 (5 bases). Deletions cut 3 bases from V and 3 bases from J, with 9 bases between. The germline gives CDR1 MNHEY, CDR2 SMNVEV (reference sequence). The CDR3 contains 14 residues. The CDR3 is CASSFEGFNQPQHF. The CDR3 nucleotides read TGTGCCAGCAGTTTCGAGGGGTTCAATCAGCCCCAGCATTTT.

A few counts support this clonotype. The chain links TRBV2 to TRBJ1-1; D remains unclear. The germline V gene encodes CDR1 SNHLY and CDR2 FYNNEI. The CDR3 is 13 amino acids. V shed 7 bases and J shed 1 base, with 10 bases lying between them. CDR3 nucleotides: TGTGCCAGCAATTCGGAGGAGAACACTGAAGCTTTCTTT. Encoded protein: CASNSEENTEAFF.

The chain carries TRBV7-2 and TRBJ1-3; 7 bases line up with TRBD1. CDR1 SGHTA and CDR2 FQGNSA come from the germline V gene. The CDR3 is made up of 15 amino acids. V shed 2 bases, J shed 1 base, and the junction held 2 bases outside the gene matches. DNA of the CDR3: TGTGCCAGCAGCTTACGGGGACAGTCTGGAAACACCATATATTTT. Translation gives CASSLRGQSGNTIYF.

This clonotype was counted at least ten times. The chain couples TRBV4-3 to TRBJ1-1; no reliable D call. CDR1 is LGHNA, CDR2 YSLEER, per germline. V lost 1 base, J lost 7 bases, and 13 bases lay in between. The CDR3 runs 14 residues. CDR3 sequence: CASSQVKSQREAFF. CDR3 nucleotide sequence: TGCGCCAGCAGCCAAGTGAAGTCGCAGCGTGAAGCTTTCTTT.

The genes are TRBV7-3 and TRBJ1-1; D is perhaps TRBD1 (6 bases). Between the trimmed V and J ends, which lost 4 bases and 4 bases, there was a span of 16 bases. This CDR3 is 15 amino acids long. Germline values: CDR1 SGHTA, CDR2 FQGTGA. The CDR3 reads CASSSGQPGITEAFF. The CDR3 DNA reads TGTGCCAGCAGCTCCGGACAGCCAGGGATCACTGAAGCTTTCTTT.

This chain joins TRBV6-1 and TRBJ2-7; D uncertain. Per germline, CDR1 MNHNS and CDR2 SASEGT. The V and J ends lost 2 bases and 3 bases respectively, with 11 bases between them. CDR3 length equals 14 residues. The CDR3 coding sequence is TGTGCCAGCAGTGAATGGGATGACCGCTACGAGCAGTACTTC. Its protein is CASSEWDDRYEQYF.

This clonotype was recorded at least ten times. The V gene is TRBV6-1, the J gene TRBJ1-2; 7 bases fit TRBD1. The ends lost 5 bases at V and 6 bases at J; junction bases unmatched: 6. Germline V gene sequence: CDR1 MNHNS, CDR2 SASEGT. The CDR3 covers 13 residues. The CDR3 nucleotides are TGTGCCAGCAGTCAAACAGGGGACCATGGCTACACCTTC. It yields the protein CASSQTGDHGYTF.

This sequence joins TRBV12-3 or TRBV12-4 and TRBJ1-2; 7 bases align to TRBD1. CDR3 size: 15 residues. Trimming cost V 6 bases and J 8 bases; bases outside gene matches: 15. The CDR3 coding sequence is TGTGCCAGCAGCCAAGATCGGACAGGCCGGCGGGGCTACACCTTC. Its translation: CASSQDRTGRRGYTF.